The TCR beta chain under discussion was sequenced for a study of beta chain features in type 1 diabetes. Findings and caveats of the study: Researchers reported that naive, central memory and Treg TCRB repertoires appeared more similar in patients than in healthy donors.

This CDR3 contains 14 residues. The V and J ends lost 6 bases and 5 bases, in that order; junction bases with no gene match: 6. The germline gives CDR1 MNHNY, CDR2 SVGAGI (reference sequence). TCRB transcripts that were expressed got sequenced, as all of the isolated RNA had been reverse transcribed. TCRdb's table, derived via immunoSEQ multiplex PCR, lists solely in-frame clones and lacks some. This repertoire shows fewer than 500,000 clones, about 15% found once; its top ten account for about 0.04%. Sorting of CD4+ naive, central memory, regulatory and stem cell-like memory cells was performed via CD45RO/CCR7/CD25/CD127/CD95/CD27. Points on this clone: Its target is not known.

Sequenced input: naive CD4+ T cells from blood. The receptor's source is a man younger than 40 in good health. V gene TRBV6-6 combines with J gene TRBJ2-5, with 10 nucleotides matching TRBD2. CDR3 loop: CASRTSGLGETQYF. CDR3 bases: TGTGCCAGCAGGACTAGCGGGCTAGGGGAGACCCAGTACTTC.